The clone carrying this TCR beta chain came up a few times. What it recognizes is unknown. The data are from a study of cytomegalovirus exposure and HLA in healthy donors. Study findings and constraints: Judged likely to be a sequencing artifact was a cluster of highly shared sequence variants. CMV antigen specificity was confirmed in vitro for a few CMV-associated chains. Later analysis identified around 15,000 TCR beta sequences associated with HLA alleles, using a false discovery rate threshold of 0.05.

The germline CDR1 and CDR2 sequences are SNHLY and FYNNEI. V lost 4 bases and J lost 0, with 4 bases in between. This CDR3 contains 12 residues. Primers included in the PCR were 60 Vbeta and 13 Jbeta primers. Generated by immunoSEQ multiplex PCR, the TCRdb table keeps only in-frame clones and is missing some. The sample includes 35,000 to 50,000 clones, approximately 84% of them seen just once. The chain has TRBV2 and TRBJ2-7; D call uncertain. The specimen sequenced was PBMCs. This receptor was identified in a man aged 50 to 59 in good health and CMV-seronegative. As DNA, the CDR3 is TGTGCCAGCAGTGTTAGCTCCTACGAGCAGTACTTC. The encoded protein is CASSVSSYEQYF. The whole variable domain, filled in from reference TRBV2 and TRBJ2-7, reads EPEVTQTPSHQVTQMGQEVILRCVPISNHLYFYWYRQILGQKVEFLVSFYNNEISEKSEIFDDQFSVERPDGSNFTLKIRSTKLEDSAMYFCASSVSSYEQYFGPGTRLTVT.